Listed here are 27 T cell receptor beta chains from one sample, sequenced in a study of cytomegalovirus exposure and HLA in healthy donors. The primer mix had 60 Vbeta and 13 Jbeta primers. TCRdb's table, derived via immunoSEQ multiplex PCR, lists solely in-frame clones and lacks some. The data show around 150,000 clones, 75% seen once. The sequenced sample was PBMCs. These TCRs come from a woman between 50 and 59 years old in good health and CMV-seropositive.

The rearrangement joins TRBV29-1 to TRBJ1-2, with 7 bases fitting TRBD1. CDR1 SQVTM and CDR2 ANQGSEA come from the germline V gene. The CDR3 is 12 residues long. Unmatched junction bases numbered 3, after V lost 3 bases and J lost 5 bases. In DNA form, the CDR3 reads TGCAGCGTTGAGGGACAGAAATATGGCTACACCTTC. Its protein product is CSVEGQKYGYTF.

The chain links TRBV19 to TRBJ2-2; D gene unclear. Trimming left V 3 bases short and J 4 bases short, with 6 bases between. The CDR3 is made up of 13 amino acids. Germline lookup yields CDR1 LNHDA and CDR2 SQIVND (reference sequence). The CDR3 loop is CASSMWSTGELFF. The CDR3 coding sequence is TGTGCCAGTAGTATGTGGAGCACCGGGGAGCTGTTTTTT.

The chain employs TRBV30 and TRBJ1-6, with D possibly matching TRBD1 (5 bases). The germline gives CDR1 GTSNPN, CDR2 SVGIG (reference sequence). This CDR3 spans 14 amino acids. The V gene lost 3 bases and the J gene lost 7 bases, with 13 bases spanning the gap. In DNA form, the CDR3 reads TGTGCCTGGAGCCCTGCAGGGTTAAATTCACCCCTCCACTTT. Its protein product is CAWSPAGLNSPLHF.

The V call is TRBV5-1, the J call TRBJ2-3; 11 positions match TRBD2. The CDR3 contains 15 residues. Germline CDR1 SGHRS, CDR2 YFSETQ. V lost 5 bases, J lost 4 bases, and 6 bases stayed unmatched. The CDR3 protein is CASRLTSGVADTQYF. The CDR3 nucleotides are TGCGCCAGCAGATTGACTAGCGGGGTAGCAGATACGCAGTATTTT.

This chain links TRBV7-8 with TRBJ1-5; D gene uncertain. Germline V gives CDR1 SGHVS, CDR2 FQNEAQ. Trimming removed 6 bases from V and 0 bases from J, with 18 bases in between. The CDR3 length is 17 residues. The CDR3 loop is CASSRAPLRHSNQPQHF. CDR3 bases: TGTGCCAGCAGTCGCGCCCCATTGCGGCATAGCAATCAGCCCCAGCATTTT.

This chain links TRBV15 with TRBJ2-1, with TRBD2 matching over 9 bases. The CDR3 covers 17 residues. Germline loops: CDR1 LNHNV, CDR2 YYDKDF (reference sequence). The V and J ends lost 0 bases and 7 bases, in that order; junction bases with no gene match: 10. CDR3 sequence (DNA): TGTGCCACCAGCAGAGATGGCGGGGGGGCCGCTTGGAATGAGCAGTTCTTC. Its protein is CATSRDGGGAAWNEQFF.

The V and J genes are TRBV5-1 and TRBJ1-1, with D hard to call. The V gene's germline CDR1 is SGHRS and CDR2 YFSETQ. The CDR3 is 14 amino acids. V was cut by 2 bases and J by 1 base, with 9 bases left in between. The CDR3 spells CASSLLIGNTEAFF. CDR3 DNA: TGCGCCAGCAGCTTACTTATCGGGAACACTGAAGCTTTCTTT.

V and J are TRBV30 and TRBJ2-7, with 8 nucleotides matching TRBD1. Germline values: CDR1 GTSNPN, CDR2 SVGIG (reference sequence). This CDR3 has 12 amino acids. Losses at the gene ends were 2 bases for V and 6 bases for J; bases not matched to a gene: 3. CDR3 sequence (DNA): TGTGCCTGGAGTACAGGGGGTTTCGAGCAGTACTTC. Encoded protein: CAWSTGGFEQYF.

The rearrangement uses TRBV14 and TRBJ2-6; D is unresolved. Trimming took off 2 bases at V and 0 bases at J, with 14 bases between the two ends. The CDR3 consists of 18 residues. Per germline, CDR1 SGHDN and CDR2 FVKESK. Written as DNA, the CDR3 is TGTGCCAGCAGCCAACTAGGCAGCCGGCTCTCTGGGGCCAACGTCCTGACTTTC. This encodes CASSQLGSRLSGANVLTF. Full variable domain (rest looked up from reference TRBV14 and TRBJ2-6): EAGVTQFPSHSVIEKGQTVTLRCDPISGHDNLYWYRRVMGKEIKFLLHFVKESKQDESGMPNNRFLAERTGGTYSTLKVQPAELEDSGVYFCASSQLGSRLSGANVLTFGAGSRLTVL.

The chain employs TRBV7-8 and TRBJ1-1; D not resolved. The V gene lost 5 bases and the J gene lost 0 bases, with 13 bases spanning the gap. This CDR3 has 15 amino acids. Germline assignment: CDR1 SGHVS and CDR2 FQNEAQ. CDR3 region: CASSRRFFLNTEAFF. DNA of the CDR3: TGTGCCAGCAGCCGTCGGTTTTTCCTGAACACTGAAGCTTTCTTT.

The rearrangement uses TRBV4-1 and TRBJ2-7; 7 bases are shared with TRBD1. Per the germline V gene, CDR1 is MGHRA and CDR2 is YSYEKL. J was trimmed by 0 bases and V by 5 bases; bases with no gene match: 10. The CDR3 consists of 16 residues. CDR3 residues: CASSGRVDRSSYEQYF. Written as DNA, the CDR3 is TGCGCCAGCAGCGGTAGAGTGGACAGGAGCTCCTACGAGCAGTACTTC.

This clone was picked up one time. V gene TRBV5-1 combines with J gene TRBJ2-5, with TRBD2 matching 7 bases. The J call is doubtful: the DNA matches TRBJ2-7 better. The CDR3 sequence is 15 residues long. In germline, CDR1 is SGHRS, CDR2 YFSETQ. CDR3 in DNA: TGCGCCAGCAGCTGGGGAGGGCGCAACTCCTACGAGCAGTACTTC. Translated: CASSWGGRNSYEQYF.

V is TRBV2 and J is TRBJ2-5; unclear D gene. The germline V and J ends were trimmed by 2 bases and 2 bases, with 3 bases remaining between them. Germline CDR1 reads SNHLY; CDR2 reads FYNNEI. CDR3 size: 12 residues. Written as DNA, the CDR3 is TGTGCCAGCAGTGAATCTCAAGAGACCCAGTACTTC. This translates into CASSESQETQYF.

In its sample, this clone was seen once. The chain employs TRBV5-8 and TRBJ1-2; D is uncertain. Germline V lookup: CDR1 SGHTS, CDR2 YDEGEE. This CDR3 comprises 10 residues. Between the trimmed V and J ends, which lost 5 bases and 5 bases, there was a span of 4 bases. CDR3 sequence reads: CASRAYGYTF. CDR3 DNA sequence: TGTGCCAGCAGGGCTTATGGCTACACCTTC.

The sample holds a few counts of this clone. The DNA of the CDR3 is TGTGCCACCAGCAGAAGCAGTACGATAGCTGGCGCGCAGTATTTT. Its protein product is CATSRSSTIAGAQYF. The V and J genes are TRBV15 and TRBJ2-3; D unclear. In germline, CDR1 is LNHNV, CDR2 YYDKDF (reference sequence). V was trimmed by 2 bases and J by 10 bases, leaving 19 bases between them. CDR3 length: 15 residues. The full variable domain, rest sourced from reference TRBV15 and TRBJ2-3, is DAMVIQNPRYQVTQFGKPVTLSCSQTLNHNVMYWYQQKSSQAPKLLFHYYDKDFNNEADTPDNFQSRRPNTSFCFLDIRSPGLGDTAMYLCATSRSSTIAGAQYFGPGTRLTVL.

This clone came up a few times. The chain carries TRBV5-6 and TRBJ1-2; TRBD1 might be the D (5 bases). Germline V gene sequence: CDR1 SGHDT, CDR2 YYEEEE. V gave up 2 bases and J gave up 6 bases, with 11 bases separating them. There are 13 residues in the CDR3. CDR3 in DNA: TGTGCCAGCAGCTTAAGACAGTATGATGGCTACACCTTC. Protein sequence: CASSLRQYDGYTF.

This chain joins TRBV5-5 and TRBJ1-2; 9 nucleotides match TRBD1. The CDR3 has 13 amino acids. Germline V gene lookup returns CDR1 SGHKS and CDR2 YYEKEE (reference sequence). Trimming removed 4 bases from V and 8 bases from J; junction bases left unmatched: 6. As DNA, the CDR3 is TGTGCCAGCAGCGTCGACAGGGGGGACGGCTACACCTTC. The encoded protein is CASSVDRGDGYTF.

The chain uses TRBV5-4 and TRBJ2-1; possibly TRBD1 for D (6 bases). This CDR3 has 13 residues. Trimming cost V 3 bases and J 13 bases, with 17 bases left between them. Germline CDR1 reads SGHNT; CDR2 reads YYREEE (reference sequence). CDR3 region: CASSSRGRGHQFF. The CDR3 coding sequence is TGTGCCAGCAGCTCTAGGGGCAGGGGACACCAGTTCTTC.

This clone was counted between two and nine times. The chain is built from TRBV6-5 and TRBJ1-6; 7 bases agree with TRBD1. V lost 0 bases and J lost 18; bases outside the gene matches: 14. The CDR3 is 15 residues long. The germline V gene has CDR1 MNHEY and CDR2 SVGAGI. For the CDR3, the DNA is TGTGCCAGCAGTTACTCAGCACAGGGGAACTTCGAGCACCACTTT. Protein: CASSYSAQGNFEHHF.

The CDR3: CASSLASGGYGYTF. DNA of the CDR3: TGTGCCAGCAGCTTAGCGTCAGGCGGGTATGGCTACACCTTC. The gene calls are TRBV7-9 and TRBJ1-2, with D uncertain. CDR3 length: 14 amino acids. Germline assignment: CDR1 SEHNR and CDR2 FQNEAQ (reference sequence). Trimming cost V 0 bases and J 5 bases, with 10 bases left between them.

V usage is TRBV6-6 and J usage is TRBJ1-2, with 9 bases lining up with TRBD1. Germline CDR1 reads MNHNY; CDR2 reads SVGAGI (reference sequence). This CDR3 is 13 amino acids long. V trimming: 7 bases; J trimming: 4 bases; junction bases outside the gene matches: 4. CDR3 amino acids: CASITGGGYGYTF. The CDR3, as DNA: TGTGCCAGCATTACAGGGGGCGGCTATGGCTACACCTTC.

The chain carries TRBV11-2 and TRBJ1-2; 9 bases agree with TRBD1. V shed 5 bases and J 6 bases; nucleotides not matched to a gene: 7. The CDR3 totals 14 residues. Germline loops: CDR1 SGHAT, CDR2 FQNNGV. CDR3 region: CASSPGTGWDGYTF. Here the CDR3 DNA reads TGTGCCAGCAGCCCAGGGACAGGGTGGGATGGCTACACCTTC.

CDR3 DNA sequence: TGTGCCAGCAGTGAGACAGGGGGCCATCAGCCCCAGCATTTT. It yields the protein CASSETGGHQPQHF. This chain connects TRBV6-5 to TRBJ1-5, with 10 positions matching TRBD1. V shed 5 bases, J shed 5 bases, and the junction held 3 bases outside the gene matches. The CDR3 contains 14 residues. Per the germline V gene, CDR1 is MNHEY and CDR2 is SVGAGI.

Worth noting for this clone: The same CDR3 also results from other DNA sequences found in this sample. The V and J genes are TRBV11-2 and TRBJ1-5, with D possibly TRBD1 on 5 matching bases. CDR1 and CDR2 (germline): SGHAT, FQNNGV. The V and J ends lost 0 bases and 5 bases respectively, with 8 bases between them. CDR3 length: 14 amino acids. Here the CDR3 reads CASSLDGGDQPQHF. Written as DNA, the CDR3 is TGTGCCAGCAGCTTAGACGGGGGGGATCAGCCCCAGCATTTT.

The V gene is TRBV28, the J gene TRBJ2-1; possibly TRBD2 for D (5 bases). Germline assignment: CDR1 MDHEN and CDR2 SYDVKM. V was trimmed by 5 bases and J by 4 bases, leaving 15 bases between them. CDR3 length: 15 residues. CDR3: CASSPPGREYNEQFF. CDR3 DNA sequence: TGTGCCAGCAGTCCCCCGGGCCGGGAATACAATGAGCAGTTCTTC. Full variable domain (rest looked up from reference TRBV28 and TRBJ2-1): DVKVTQSSRYLVKRTGEKVFLECVQDMDHENMFWYRQDPGLGLRLIYFSYDVKMKEKGDIPEGYSVSREKKERFSLILESASTNQTSMYLCASSPPGREYNEQFFGPGTRLTVL.

This chain links TRBV2 with TRBJ2-7; D may be TRBD2 (5 bases). The CDR3 totals 13 residues. Germline CDR1 is SNHLY and CDR2 is FYNNEI. V gave up 7 bases and J gave up 4 bases, with 14 bases separating them. The CDR3 protein is CASKNGVSYEQYF. The CDR3 DNA reads as TGTGCCAGCAAAAACGGGGTTTCTTACGAGCAGTACTTC.

The chain joins TRBV11-2 to TRBJ1-2; no definite D call. With 5 bases removed from V and 10 bases from J, the gap between germline ends came to 14 bases. The CDR3 runs 12 residues. Germline V gene sequence: CDR1 SGHAT, CDR2 FQNNGV. CDR3 in amino acids: CASSQATAHYTF. CDR3 in DNA: TGTGCCAGCAGCCAAGCGACGGCGCACTACACCTTC.